These 2 T cell receptor beta chains originate from one sample sequenced in a study of T cells in Graves' hyperthyroidism and ophthalmopathy. The TCR beta CDR3 regions underwent amplification using RNA transcripts as the source. Using the HTBI primer set, a first-round RT-PCR was run on the TCR CDR3. TCRdb re-derived calls from the multiplex PCR reads in MiXCR, one entry per CDR3 protein. The table includes 550,000 to 650,000 distinct CDR3 sequences, around 13% detected once. The sequenced sample consisted of blood. These receptors were taken from a woman aged 25 to 39 with Graves' hyperthyroidism that later progressed to Graves' ophthalmopathy.

This clonotype was recorded a few times. The chain joins TRBV7-9 to TRBJ2-1; 7 positions match TRBD2. Trimming at V came to 3 bases and at J to 3 bases, leaving 14 bases not matched to a gene. Germline CDR1 reads SEHNR; CDR2 reads FQNEAQ (reference sequence). The length of the CDR3 is 18 residues. This chain's CDR3 is CASSFISGPRTVYNEQFF. The CDR3 DNA follows: TGTGCCAGCAGCTTCATTAGCGGGCCACGTACCGTCTACAATGAGCAGTTCTTC.

This clonotype has a count of ten or more. The J gene is TRBJ1-2, the V gene TRBV12-3 or TRBV12-4; a possible D gene is TRBD1 (6 bases). This CDR3 is 13 amino acids long. V shed 8 bases and J shed 8 bases, with 18 bases lying between them. As DNA, the CDR3 is TGTGCCAGCCCGGGGGCTGGCCCTGAGGGCTACACCTTC. This encodes CASPGAGPEGYTF.